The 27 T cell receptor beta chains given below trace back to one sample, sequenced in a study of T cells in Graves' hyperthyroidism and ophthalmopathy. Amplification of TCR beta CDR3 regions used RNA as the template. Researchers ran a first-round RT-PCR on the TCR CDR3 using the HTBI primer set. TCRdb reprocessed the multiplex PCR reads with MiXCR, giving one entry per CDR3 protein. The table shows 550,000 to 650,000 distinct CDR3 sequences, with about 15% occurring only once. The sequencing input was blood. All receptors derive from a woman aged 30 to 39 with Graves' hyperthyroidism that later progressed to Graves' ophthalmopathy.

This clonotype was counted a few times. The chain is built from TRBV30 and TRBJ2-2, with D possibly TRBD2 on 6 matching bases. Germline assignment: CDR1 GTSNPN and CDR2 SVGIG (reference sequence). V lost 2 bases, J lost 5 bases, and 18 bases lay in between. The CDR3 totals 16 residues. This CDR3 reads CAWSRSRTSRTGELFF. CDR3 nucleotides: TGTGCCTGGAGTAGATCGAGAACTAGCCGGACCGGGGAGCTGTTTTTT.

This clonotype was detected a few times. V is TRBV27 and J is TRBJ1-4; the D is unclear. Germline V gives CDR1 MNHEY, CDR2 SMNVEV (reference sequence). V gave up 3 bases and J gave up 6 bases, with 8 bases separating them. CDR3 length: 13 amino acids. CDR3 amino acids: CASSLLLDEKLFF. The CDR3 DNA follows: TGTGCCAGCAGTTTGCTACTCGATGAAAAACTGTTTTTT.

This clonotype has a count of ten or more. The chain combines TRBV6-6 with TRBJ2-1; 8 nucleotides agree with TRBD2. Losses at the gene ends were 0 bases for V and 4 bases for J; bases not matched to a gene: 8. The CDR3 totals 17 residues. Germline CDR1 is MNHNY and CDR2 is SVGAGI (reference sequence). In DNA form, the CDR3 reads TGTGCCAGCAGTTACTCACTGCCGGGAGGGCCTTACAATGAGCAGTTCTTC. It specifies CASSYSLPGGPYNEQFF.

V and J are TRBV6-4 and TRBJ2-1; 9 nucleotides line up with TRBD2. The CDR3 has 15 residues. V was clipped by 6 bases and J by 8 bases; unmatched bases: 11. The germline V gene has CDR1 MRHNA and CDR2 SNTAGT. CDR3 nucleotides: TGTGCCAGCAGAAATAGCCTAGCGGGATTGGATGAGCAGTTCTTC. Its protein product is CASRNSLAGLDEQFF.

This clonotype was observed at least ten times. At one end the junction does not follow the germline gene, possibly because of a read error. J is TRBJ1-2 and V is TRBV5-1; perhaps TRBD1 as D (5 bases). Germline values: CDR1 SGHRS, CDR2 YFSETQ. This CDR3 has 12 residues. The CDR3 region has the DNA TGTGCCAGCAGCTTAGAAGGGGATGGCTACACCTTC. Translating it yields CASSLEGDGYTF.

The DNA of the CDR3 is TGTGCCAGCAGCCGATATCTTTCTAGCGGTCTTCTAAATGAGCAGTTCTTC. Protein product: CASSRYLSSGLLNEQFF. J is TRBJ2-1 and V is TRBV11-3; 7 nucleotides agree with TRBD2. V trimming: 5 bases; J trimming: 7 bases; junction bases outside the gene matches: 17. CDR1 SGHNT and CDR2 YENEEA come from the germline V gene. The CDR3 sequence is 17 residues long.

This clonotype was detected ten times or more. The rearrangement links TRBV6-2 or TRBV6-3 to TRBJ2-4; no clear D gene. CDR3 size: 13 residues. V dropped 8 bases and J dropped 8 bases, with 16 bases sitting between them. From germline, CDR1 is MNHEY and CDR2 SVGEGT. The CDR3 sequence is CASLTPGWDIQYF. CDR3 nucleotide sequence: TGTGCCAGCCTCACCCCGGGTTGGGACATTCAGTACTTC.

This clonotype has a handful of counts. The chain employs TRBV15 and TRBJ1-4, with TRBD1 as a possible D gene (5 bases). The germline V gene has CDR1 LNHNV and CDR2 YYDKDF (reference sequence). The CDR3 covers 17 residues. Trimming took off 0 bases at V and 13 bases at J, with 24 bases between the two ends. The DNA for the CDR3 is TGTGCCACCAGCAGAGATCAAGGATCAGGGTATGGGAATCTACTGTTTTTT. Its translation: CATSRDQGSGYGNLLFF.

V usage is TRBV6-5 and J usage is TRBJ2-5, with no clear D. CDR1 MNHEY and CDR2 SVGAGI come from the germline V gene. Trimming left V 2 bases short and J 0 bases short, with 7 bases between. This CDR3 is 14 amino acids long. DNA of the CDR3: TGTGCCAGCAGTTACGTGGACGACCAAGAGACCCAGTACTTC. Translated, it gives CASSYVDDQETQYF.

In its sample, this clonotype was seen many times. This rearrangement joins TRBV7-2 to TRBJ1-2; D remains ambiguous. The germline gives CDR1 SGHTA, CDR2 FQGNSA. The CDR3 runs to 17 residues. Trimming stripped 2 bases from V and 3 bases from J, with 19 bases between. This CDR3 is CASSLSLGPSGDYGYTF. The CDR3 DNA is TGTGCCAGCAGCTTAAGTCTCGGGCCATCCGGGGACTATGGCTACACCTTC.

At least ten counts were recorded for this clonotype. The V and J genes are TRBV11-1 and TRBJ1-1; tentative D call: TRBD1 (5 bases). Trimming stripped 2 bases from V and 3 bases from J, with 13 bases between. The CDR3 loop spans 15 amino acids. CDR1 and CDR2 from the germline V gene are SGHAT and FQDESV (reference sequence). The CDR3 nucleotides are TGTGCCAGCAGCTTACTTACAGGCGGGGACACTGAAGCTTTCTTT. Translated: CASSLLTGGDTEAFF.

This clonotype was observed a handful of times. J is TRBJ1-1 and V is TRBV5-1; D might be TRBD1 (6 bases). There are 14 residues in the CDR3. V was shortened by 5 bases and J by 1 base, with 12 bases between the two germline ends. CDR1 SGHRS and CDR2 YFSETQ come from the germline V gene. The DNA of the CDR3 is TGCGCCAGCAGGTCGACAGGTTCGAACACTGAAGCTTTCTTT. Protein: CASRSTGSNTEAFF.

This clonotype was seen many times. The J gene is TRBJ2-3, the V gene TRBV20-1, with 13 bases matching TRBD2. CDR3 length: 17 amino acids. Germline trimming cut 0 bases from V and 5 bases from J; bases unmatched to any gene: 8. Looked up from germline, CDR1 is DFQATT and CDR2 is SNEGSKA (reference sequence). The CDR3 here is CSARELGLAGVGDTQYF. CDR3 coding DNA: TGCAGTGCTAGAGAGCTAGGACTAGCGGGAGTAGGAGATACGCAGTATTTT.

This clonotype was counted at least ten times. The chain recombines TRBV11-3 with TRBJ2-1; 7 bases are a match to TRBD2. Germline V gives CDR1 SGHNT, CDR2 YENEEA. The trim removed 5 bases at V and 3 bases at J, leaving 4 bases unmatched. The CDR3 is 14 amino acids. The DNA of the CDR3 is TGTGCCAGCAGCCTAGCGGACGTCTACAATGAGCAGTTCTTC. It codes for CASSLADVYNEQFF.

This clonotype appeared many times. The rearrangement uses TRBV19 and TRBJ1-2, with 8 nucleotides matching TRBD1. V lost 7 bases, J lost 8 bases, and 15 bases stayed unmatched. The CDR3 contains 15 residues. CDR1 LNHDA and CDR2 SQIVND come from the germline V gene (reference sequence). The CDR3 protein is CASIEFSGGAYGYTF. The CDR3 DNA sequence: TGTGCCAGTATAGAGTTCTCAGGGGGCGCGTACGGCTACACCTTC. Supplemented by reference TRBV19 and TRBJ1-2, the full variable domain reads DGGITQSPKYLFRKEGQNVTLSCEQNLNHDAMYWYRQDPGQGLRLIYYSQIVNDFQKGDIAEGYSVSREKKESFPLTVTSAQKNPTAFYLCASIEFSGGAYGYTFGSGTRLTVV.

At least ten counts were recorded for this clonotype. Here the CDR3 reads CASSPGDRGNTEAFF. The CDR3 coding sequence is TGTGCCAGCAGCCCCGGGGACAGGGGGAACACTGAAGCTTTCTTT. The V call is TRBV3-1, the J call TRBJ1-1; 10 nucleotides match TRBD1. CDR3 size: 15 residues. V shed 4 bases and J 1 base; nucleotides not matched to a gene: 3. The germline gives CDR1 LGHDT, CDR2 YNNKEL (reference sequence).

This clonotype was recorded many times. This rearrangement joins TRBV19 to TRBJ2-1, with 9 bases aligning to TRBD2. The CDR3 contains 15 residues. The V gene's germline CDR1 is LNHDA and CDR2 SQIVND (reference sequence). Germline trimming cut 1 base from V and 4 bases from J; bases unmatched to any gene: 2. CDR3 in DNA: TGTGCCAGTAGTATAGCTAGCGGGAAATACAATGAGCAGTTCTTC. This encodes CASSIASGKYNEQFF. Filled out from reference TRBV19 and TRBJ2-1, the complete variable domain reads DGGITQSPKYLFRKEGQNVTLSCEQNLNHDAMYWYRQDPGQGLRLIYYSQIVNDFQKGDIAEGYSVSREKKESFPLTVTSAQKNPTAFYLCASSIASGKYNEQFFGPGTRLTVL.

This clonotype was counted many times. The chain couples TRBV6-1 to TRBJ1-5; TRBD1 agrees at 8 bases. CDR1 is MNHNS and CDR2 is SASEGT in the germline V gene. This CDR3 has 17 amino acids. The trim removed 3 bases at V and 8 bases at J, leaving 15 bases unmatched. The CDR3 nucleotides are TGTGCCAGCAGTGAGAAAGCAGGGGACAGGCCGAGGGAGCCCCAGCATTTT. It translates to CASSEKAGDRPREPQHF.

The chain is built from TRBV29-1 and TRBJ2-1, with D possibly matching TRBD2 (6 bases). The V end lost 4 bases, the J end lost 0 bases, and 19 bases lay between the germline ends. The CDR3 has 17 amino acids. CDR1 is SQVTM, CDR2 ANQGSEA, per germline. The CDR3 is CSVGFGLGGNSYNEQFF. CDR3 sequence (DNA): TGCAGCGTTGGGTTCGGGTTGGGGGGTAACTCCTACAATGAGCAGTTCTTC.

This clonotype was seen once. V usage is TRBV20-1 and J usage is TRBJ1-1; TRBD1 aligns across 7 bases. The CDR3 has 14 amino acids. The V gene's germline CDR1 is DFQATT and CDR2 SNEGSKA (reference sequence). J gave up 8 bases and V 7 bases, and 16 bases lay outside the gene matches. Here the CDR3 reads CSVEETGNSLEAFF. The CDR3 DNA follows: TGCAGTGTAGAGGAGACAGGGAATAGTTTAGAAGCTTTCTTT.

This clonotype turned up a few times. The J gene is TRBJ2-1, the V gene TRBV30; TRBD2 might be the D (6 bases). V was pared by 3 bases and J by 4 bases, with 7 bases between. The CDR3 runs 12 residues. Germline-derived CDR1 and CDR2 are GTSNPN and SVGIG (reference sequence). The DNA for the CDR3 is TGTGCCTGGAGCGGACTATACAATGAGCAGTTCTTC. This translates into CAWSGLYNEQFF.

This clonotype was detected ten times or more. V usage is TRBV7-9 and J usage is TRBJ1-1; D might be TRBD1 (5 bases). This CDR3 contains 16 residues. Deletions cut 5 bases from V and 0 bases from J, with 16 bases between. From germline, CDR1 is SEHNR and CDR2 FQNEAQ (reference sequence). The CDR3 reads CASSRPVGPLNTEAFF. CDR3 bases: TGTGCCAGCAGCCGCCCGGTGGGACCGCTGAACACTGAAGCTTTCTTT.

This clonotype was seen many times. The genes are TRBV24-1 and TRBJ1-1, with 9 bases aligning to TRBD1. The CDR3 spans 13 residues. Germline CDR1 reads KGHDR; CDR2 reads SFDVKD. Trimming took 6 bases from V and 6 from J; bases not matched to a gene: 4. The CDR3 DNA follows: TGTGCCACCAGTTCCGGGACAGGGCCTGAAGCTTTCTTT. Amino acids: CATSSGTGPEAFF.

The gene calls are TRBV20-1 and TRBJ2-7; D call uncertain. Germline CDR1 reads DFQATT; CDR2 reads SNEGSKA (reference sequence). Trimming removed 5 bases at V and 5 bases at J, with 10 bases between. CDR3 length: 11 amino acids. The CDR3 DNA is TGCAGTGCTGGGCCCAAACACGAGCAGTACTTC. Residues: CSAGPKHEQYF.

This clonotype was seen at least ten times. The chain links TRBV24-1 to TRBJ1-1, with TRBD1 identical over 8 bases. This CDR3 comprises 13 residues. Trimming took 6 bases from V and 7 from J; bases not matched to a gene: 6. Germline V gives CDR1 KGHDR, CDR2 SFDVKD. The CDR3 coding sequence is TGTGCCACCAGTATTACAGGGGGGAATGAAGCTTTCTTT. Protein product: CATSITGGNEAFF.

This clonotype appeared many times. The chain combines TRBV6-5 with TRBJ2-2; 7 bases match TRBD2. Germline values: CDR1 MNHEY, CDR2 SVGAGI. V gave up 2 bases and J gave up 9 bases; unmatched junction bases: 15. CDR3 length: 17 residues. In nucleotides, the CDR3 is TGTGCCAGCAGTTACGGGGGAGCGGGACGGGGTAGCAGGGAGCTGTTTTTT. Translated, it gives CASSYGGAGRGSRELFF.

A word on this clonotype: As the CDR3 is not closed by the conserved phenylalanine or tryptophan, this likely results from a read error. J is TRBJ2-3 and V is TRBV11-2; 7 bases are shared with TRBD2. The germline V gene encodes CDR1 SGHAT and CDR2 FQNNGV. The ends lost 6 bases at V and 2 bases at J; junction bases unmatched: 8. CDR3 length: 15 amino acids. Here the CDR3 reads CASSPKAGTTDTQYV. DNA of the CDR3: TGTGCCAGCAGTCCTAAAGCGGGGACCACAGATACGCAGTATGTT.